This record looks at one TCR beta chain sequence and its context. Its specificity is unknown. The PCR made use of 60 Vbeta and 13 Jbeta primers. Using immunoSEQ multiplex PCR, the repertoire was profiled, and TCRdb retains in-frame clones only, with some absent. The table includes over 150,000 clones, 70% to 80% detected once. This record belongs to a study of cytomegalovirus exposure and HLA in healthy donors. Study-wide results and caveats: Most of the TCR beta V segments (in an earlier analysis) were productive either about 90% or about 30% of the time.

This CDR3 is 15 amino acids long. V dropped 0 bases and J dropped 5; count of bases not matched to a gene: 6. Germline V gene sequence: CDR1 SGHDT, CDR2 YYEEEE. This rearrangement joins TRBV5-6 to TRBJ2-5, with TRBD2 matching over 8 bases. This receptor was identified in a man aged 25 to 40 in good health and CMV-seronegative. The source material was PBMCs. In DNA, the CDR3 is TGTGCCAGCAGCTTGGTCGGCGGGGGGAGGGAGACCCAGTACTTC. Protein sequence: CASSLVGGGRETQYF.